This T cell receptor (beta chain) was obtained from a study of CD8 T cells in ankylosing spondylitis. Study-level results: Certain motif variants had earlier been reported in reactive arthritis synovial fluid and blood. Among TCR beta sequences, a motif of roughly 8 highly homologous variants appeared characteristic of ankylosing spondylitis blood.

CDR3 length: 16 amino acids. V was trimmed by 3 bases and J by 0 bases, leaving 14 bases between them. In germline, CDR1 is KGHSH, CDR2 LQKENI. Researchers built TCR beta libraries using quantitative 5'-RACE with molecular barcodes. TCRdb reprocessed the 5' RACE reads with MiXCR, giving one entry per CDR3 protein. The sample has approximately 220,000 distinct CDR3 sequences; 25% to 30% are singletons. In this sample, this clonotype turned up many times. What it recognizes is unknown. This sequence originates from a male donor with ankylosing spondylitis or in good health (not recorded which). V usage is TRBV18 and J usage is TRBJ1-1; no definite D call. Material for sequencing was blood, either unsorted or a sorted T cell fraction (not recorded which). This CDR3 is CASSPSPVSMNTEAFF. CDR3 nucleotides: TGTGCCAGCTCACCCTCCCCGGTCTCCATGAACACTGAAGCTTTCTTT.